A single sample is the source of the 23 T cell receptor beta chains below, sequenced in a study of T cells after yellow fever vaccination. TCRdb processed the 5' RACE reads anew with MiXCR; each CDR3 protein has one entry. Of a few hundred thousand distinct CDR3 sequences listed, 6.5% to 8.5% are singletons. Sequenced here: PBMCs, sampled about 49 days after the first yellow fever vaccination. The receptors were gathered from a man younger than 35 who received the YFV17D yellow fever vaccine.

The chain combines TRBV4-1 with TRBJ2-1; 9 bases align to TRBD1. Germline assignment: CDR1 MGHRA and CDR2 YSYEKL. The CDR3 is 16 residues long. Trimming removed 5 bases from V and 6 bases from J; junction bases left unmatched: 11. CDR3 in DNA: TGCGCCAGCAGCGCGCCGGGACAGGGTGTGGGCAATGAGCAGTTCTTC. Translation: CASSAPGQGVGNEQFF.

This clonotype was seen only a few times. This chain links TRBV5-1 with TRBJ1-5, with TRBD1 as a possible D gene (5 bases). This CDR3 is 14 amino acids long. V dropped 4 bases and J dropped 5 bases, with 13 bases sitting between them. In germline, CDR1 is SGHRS, CDR2 YFSETQ. The CDR3 nucleotides read TGCGCCAGCAGCCTGGAGGGGTTTGATCAGCCCCAGCATTTT. Its translation is CASSLEGFDQPQHF.

This clonotype was counted a few times. V and J are TRBV7-2 and TRBJ1-3; D unclear. Germline V gene sequence: CDR1 SGHTA, CDR2 FQGNSA. With 5 bases removed from V and 0 bases from J, the gap between germline ends came to 11 bases. The CDR3 has 15 residues. Written as DNA, the CDR3 is TGTGCCAGCAGCCTCCACCGGAGCTCTGGAAACACCATATATTTT. The encoded protein is CASSLHRSSGNTIYF.

The V gene is TRBV29-1, the J gene TRBJ2-3; D unresolved. This CDR3 is built from 11 residues. V lost 7 bases to trimming and J lost 3 bases, with 8 bases between them. Germline V gives CDR1 SQVTM, CDR2 ANQGSEA. The CDR3 region has the DNA TGCAGCGGACTTAGAACAGATACGCAGTATTTT. Encoded protein: CSGLRTDTQYF.

The chain combines TRBV5-1 with TRBJ2-5; a weak D match, TRBD2 (6 bases). This CDR3 has 14 residues. Trimming pared 4 bases from V and 9 bases from J, leaving 19 bases between. The germline gives CDR1 SGHRS, CDR2 YFSETQ. Here the CDR3 DNA reads TGCGCCAGCAGCATAGAATTCCGGGAGAGGGCCCAGTACTTC. Amino acid sequence: CASSIEFRERAQYF.

The CDR3 reads CASSWDTNTEAFF. The CDR3 DNA is TGTGCCAGCAGCTGGGACACTAACACTGAAGCTTTCTTT. V and J are TRBV7-2 and TRBJ1-1; D may be TRBD1 (6 bases). The V end was cut by 4 bases, the J end by 2 bases, with 8 bases between. CDR1 is SGHTA, CDR2 FQGNSA, per germline. This CDR3 is built from 13 residues.

This clonotype was recorded a few times. This chain links TRBV6-6 with TRBJ1-2; perhaps TRBD1 as D (5 bases). The CDR3 covers 13 residues. Trimming left V 0 bases short and J 5 bases short, with 7 bases between. Germline V CDR1 and CDR2: MNHNY, SVGAGI (reference sequence). The DNA for the CDR3 is TGTGCCAGCAGTTACTCGGGGGTTTATGGCTACACCTTC. This encodes CASSYSGVYGYTF.

V and J are TRBV6-5 and TRBJ1-1; possible D gene TRBD1, 6 bases. V was pared by 0 bases and J by 10 bases, with 18 bases between. Germline-derived CDR1 and CDR2 are MNHEY and SVGAGI. The CDR3 extends over 15 amino acids. The CDR3 sequence: CASSYSVFLGGGAFF. The CDR3 nucleotides read TGTGCCAGCAGTTACTCCGTCTTCTTGGGAGGGGGAGCTTTCTTT.

This clonotype showed up just a few times. The CDR3 is CASSPHGQGASTDTQYF. Written as DNA, the CDR3 is TGTGCCAGCAGTCCCCATGGACAGGGGGCAAGCACAGATACGCAGTATTTT. The J gene is TRBJ2-3, the V gene TRBV28, with 11 bases aligning to TRBD1. Germline-derived CDR1 and CDR2 are MDHEN and SYDVKM. V lost 5 bases to trimming and J lost 0 bases; unmatched junction nucleotides: 7. The CDR3 totals 17 residues.

The V and J genes are TRBV18 and TRBJ2-5, with D unclear. The germline CDR1 and CDR2 sequences are KGHSH and LQKENI. The CDR3 covers 15 residues. The germline V and J ends were trimmed by 0 bases and 4 bases, with 12 bases remaining between them. CDR3 residues: CASSPPDLSGETQYF. The DNA of the CDR3 is TGTGCCAGCTCACCACCGGACCTCTCAGGAGAGACCCAGTACTTC.

This chain uses TRBV6-2 or TRBV6-3 with TRBJ2-7; TRBD2 aligns across 8 bases. The CDR3 sequence is 14 residues long. V was clipped by 5 bases and J by 3 bases; unmatched bases: 6. The germline CDR1 and CDR2 sequences are MNHEY and SVGEGT. CDR3 coding DNA: TGTGCCAGCAGTCCCGGGAGGGGGGGCTACGAGCAGTACTTC. It codes for CASSPGRGGYEQYF.

This clonotype has a count of ten or more. V is TRBV6-1 and J is TRBJ2-3; TRBD2 matches at 8 bases. The germline CDR1 and CDR2 sequences are MNHNS and SASEGT. This CDR3 has 16 amino acids. With V trimmed by 4 bases and J by 2 bases, 8 bases remained unmatched. CDR3 in DNA: TGTGCCAGCAGTGCAAACGGGGGGGGGTACACAGATACGCAGTATTTT. It encodes CASSANGGGYTDTQYF.

V gene TRBV2 combines with J gene TRBJ2-3; D is unresolved. The CDR3 has 18 amino acids. The germline gives CDR1 SNHLY, CDR2 FYNNEI. As DNA, the CDR3 is TGTACCTGCAGTTTACGCCGCTCGGATTACACTAGCACAGATACGCAGTATTTT. Its translation is CTCSLRRSDYTSTDTQYF.

There are a few counts of this clonotype. The chain links TRBV5-4 to TRBJ2-3; D gene unclear. Germline CDR1 reads SGHNT; CDR2 reads YYREEE (reference sequence). The CDR3 length is 15 residues. V was cut by 4 bases and J by 0 bases, with 12 bases left in between. The CDR3 coding sequence is TGTGCCAGCAGCGCTCAGCTAACTAGCACAGATACGCAGTATTTT. Residues: CASSAQLTSTDTQYF.

This clonotype has ten or more counts. This rearrangement joins TRBV7-9 to TRBJ1-1, with D uncertain. Trimming removed 5 bases at V and 7 bases at J, with 11 bases between. The CDR3 is made up of 12 amino acids. Germline CDR1 is SEHNR and CDR2 is FQNEAQ (reference sequence). The CDR3 here is CASSLDWVEAFF. The CDR3 DNA follows: TGTGCCAGCAGCCTAGACTGGGTTGAAGCTTTCTTT.

The chain uses TRBV7-2 and TRBJ2-1; the D is unclear. The CDR3 runs 15 residues. The germline gives CDR1 SGHTA, CDR2 FQGNSA. V was trimmed by 1 base and J by 4 bases, leaving 11 bases between them. As DNA, the CDR3 is TGTGCCAGCAGCTTAGTATGGGATTTTTACAATGAGCAGTTCTTC. Encoded protein: CASSLVWDFYNEQFF.

The sample holds many counts of this clonotype. This chain joins TRBV7-2 and TRBJ2-7, with D perhaps matching TRBD1 or TRBD2 (5 bases each). CDR3 length: 12 residues. From germline, CDR1 is SGHTA and CDR2 FQGNSA. Trimming left V 5 bases short and J 2 bases short, with 7 bases between. The chain's CDR3 is CASSRGPYEQYF. DNA of the CDR3: TGTGCCAGCAGCCGGGGACCCTACGAGCAGTACTTC.

In this sample, this clonotype turned up many times. J is TRBJ2-7 and V is TRBV27; TRBD1 matches 9 bases. Germline V lookup: CDR1 MNHEY, CDR2 SMNVEV (reference sequence). V trimming: 8 bases; J trimming: 7 bases; junction bases outside the gene matches: 9. This CDR3 region has 13 residues. CDR3 nucleotide sequence: TGTGCCAGCTCGCGGGACAGGGAGGAAGAGCAGTACTTC. This encodes CASSRDREEEQYF.

This clonotype has more than one count but fewer than ten. This sequence joins TRBV6-5 and TRBJ1-6; D remains unclear. Trimming cost V 6 bases and J 0 bases, with 9 bases left between them. This CDR3 has 15 amino acids. The germline gives CDR1 MNHEY, CDR2 SVGAGI. CDR3: CASRFTSSYNSPLHF. The CDR3 nucleotides read TGTGCCAGCAGGTTTACAAGCTCCTATAATTCACCCCTCCACTTT.

A few counts support this clonotype. The chain employs TRBV29-1 and TRBJ1-5; D is undetermined. Germline CDR1 and CDR2: SQVTM and ANQGSEA. The CDR3 extends over 13 amino acids. V lost 1 base and J 4 bases, leaving 8 bases between the germline ends. CDR3 amino acids: CSVEGGPNQPQHF. In DNA form, the CDR3 reads TGCAGCGTTGAAGGGGGTCCGAATCAGCCCCAGCATTTT.

This clonotype was observed many times. The chain employs TRBV28 and TRBJ2-3, with TRBD2 identical over 12 bases. This CDR3 region has 15 residues. Looked up from germline, CDR1 is MDHEN and CDR2 is SYDVKM. V dropped 2 bases and J dropped 6; count of bases not matched to a gene: 3. The CDR3 region is CASSLLAGGPDTQYF. CDR3 DNA sequence: TGTGCCAGCAGTTTACTAGCGGGGGGGCCGGATACGCAGTATTTT.

The J gene is TRBJ1-1, the V gene TRBV4-3; no definite D call. V was clipped by 7 bases and J by 1 base, with 13 bases between them. Germline V CDR1 and CDR2: LGHNA, YSLEER. The CDR3 is made up of 14 amino acids. CDR3 residues: CASTPTRTNTEAFF. The CDR3 DNA reads as TGCGCCAGCACTCCCACGCGGACGAACACTGAAGCTTTCTTT.

The rearrangement joins TRBV5-6 to TRBJ1-3, with TRBD1 matching 8 bases. The CDR3 covers 16 residues. V gave up 2 bases and J gave up 4 bases; unmatched junction bases: 8. CDR1 is SGHDT and CDR2 is YYEEEE in the germline V gene. The CDR3 DNA reads as TGTGCCAGCAGCTTCCTTGGACAGGGCGACGGAAACACCATATATTTT. Amino acid sequence: CASSFLGQGDGNTIYF.